These 14 T cell receptor beta chains were all obtained from the same sample, sequenced in a study of immune evolution from preneoplasia to lung adenocarcinoma. TCRdb's table, derived via immunoSEQ multiplex PCR, lists solely in-frame clones and lacks some. Of 12,000 to 15,000 clones in the sample, about 85% were seen once. The sample taken for sequencing was FFPE lung adenocarcinoma in situ tissue. The receptors shown here come from a donor older than 65 with lung adenocarcinoma.

This chain connects TRBV5-6 to TRBJ2-1; D is uncertain. The V and J ends lost 4 bases and 5 bases respectively, with 13 bases between them. Germline V gene sequence: CDR1 SGHDT, CDR2 YYEEEE. The CDR3 contains 14 residues. The DNA of the CDR3 is TGTGCCAGCAGCACCCCGACGGAACACAATGAGCAGTTCTTC. Translated, it gives CASSTPTEHNEQFF.

The chain links TRBV28 to TRBJ2-3, with D tentatively TRBD1 (7 bases). V lost 11 bases, J lost 2 bases, and 17 bases lay in between. Germline V gives CDR1 MDHEN, CDR2 SYDVKM. CDR3 length: 14 amino acids. In DNA form, the CDR3 reads TGTGCCCACAGGGGTACTAGCTTCACAGATACGCAGTATTTT. The encoded protein is CAHRGTSFTDTQYF.

V usage is TRBV5-1 and J usage is TRBJ1-5; 11 bases align to TRBD1. Germline CDR1 and CDR2: SGHRS and YFSETQ. Trimming removed 0 bases from V and 3 bases from J; junction bases left unmatched: 5. This CDR3 is built from 17 residues. The CDR3 sequence: CASSLGGTGGINQPQHF. In nucleotides, the CDR3 is TGCGCCAGCAGCTTGGGGGGGACAGGGGGGATCAATCAGCCCCAGCATTTT.

The V call is TRBV9, the J call TRBJ2-1; TRBD2 is a possible D gene (6 bases). CDR3 length equals 15 residues. V lost 0 bases to trimming and J lost 7 bases, with 14 bases between them. CDR1 is SGDLS and CDR2 is YYNGEE in the germline V gene. The CDR3 region has the DNA TGTGCCAGCAGCGTAGCTGGAGGGCCGGGGAATGAGCAGTTCTTC. This codes for CASSVAGGPGNEQFF.

This clone has only one observation. V gene TRBV2 combines with J gene TRBJ1-6; possible D gene TRBD1, 5 bases. The CDR3 is 15 residues long. The germline V gene has CDR1 SNHLY and CDR2 FYNNEI. V shed 1 base and J shed 3 bases, with 7 bases lying between them. The CDR3 reads CASSEETVYNSPLHF. In DNA form, the CDR3 reads TGTGCCAGCAGTGAAGAGACAGTCTATAATTCACCCCTCCACTTT.

This chain connects TRBV4-1 to TRBJ1-5; D call uncertain. The CDR3 totals 13 residues. CDR1 is MGHRA, CDR2 YSYEKL, per germline. Trimming stripped 0 bases from V and 6 bases from J, with 6 bases between. Here the CDR3 DNA reads TGCGCCAGCAGCCAAGAAGTCAGTCAGCCCCAGCATTTT. It yields the protein CASSQEVSQPQHF.

The chain recombines TRBV11-2 with TRBJ2-3; TRBD2 might be the D (6 bases). CDR1 and CDR2 from the germline V gene are SGHAT and FQNNGV. Trimming shortened V by 3 bases and J by 0 bases, and 10 bases separated the two germline ends. CDR3 length equals 15 residues. The CDR3: CASSFSGTSTDTQYF. The CDR3 DNA reads as TGTGCCAGCAGCTTTTCCGGGACTAGCACAGATACGCAGTATTTT. Full variable domain (rest looked up from reference TRBV11-2 and TRBJ2-3): EAGVAQSPRYKIIEKRQSVAFWCNPISGHATLYWYQQILGQGPKLLIQFQNNGVVDDSQLPKDRFSAERLKGVDSTLKIQPAKLEDSAVYLCASSFSGTSTDTQYFGPGTRLTVL.

The chain has TRBV16 and TRBJ2-2, with 8 bases matching TRBD1. V was pared by 3 bases and J by 10 bases, with 13 bases of the junction left unmatched. CDR1 is KGHSY and CDR2 is FQNENV in the germline V gene. The CDR3 runs 16 residues. The CDR3 sequence is CASSQFVRRGPEELFF. The DNA for the CDR3 is TGTGCCAGCAGCCAGTTCGTTCGCAGGGGGCCCGAGGAGCTGTTTTTT. Filled out from reference TRBV16 and TRBJ2-2, the complete variable domain reads GEEVAQTPKHLVRGEGQKAKLYCAPIKGHSYVFWYQQVLKNEFKFLISFQNENVFDETGMPKERFSAKCLPNSPCSLEIQATKLEDSAVYFCASSQFVRRGPEELFFGEGSRLTVL.

The V call is TRBV7-8, the J call TRBJ1-3; weak D call: TRBD1 (5 bases). The germline V and J ends were trimmed by 5 bases and 0 bases, with 8 bases remaining between them. The CDR3 runs 14 residues. Germline CDR1 SGHVS, CDR2 FQNEAQ. CDR3 DNA sequence: TGTGCCAGCAGCCCCGGGGCCTCTGGAAACACCATATATTTT. It yields the protein CASSPGASGNTIYF.

The rearrangement links TRBV6-1 to TRBJ1-4; D might be TRBD1 (5 bases). Germline V gives CDR1 MNHNS, CDR2 SASEGT. The length of the CDR3 is 14 residues. Trimming shortened V by 7 bases and J by 7 bases, and 16 bases separated the two germline ends. The CDR3 spells CASNPGPFGEKLFF. The CDR3 DNA reads TGTGCCAGCAACCCGGGGCCCTTCGGTGAAAAACTGTTTTTT.

The rearrangement joins TRBV6-5 to TRBJ2-7; TRBD2 matches 10 bases. The trim removed 4 bases at V and 1 base at J, leaving 4 bases unmatched. This CDR3 is built from 15 residues. Germline CDR1 and CDR2: MNHEY and SVGAGI. Written as DNA, the CDR3 is TGTGCCAGCAGTTCCCCTAGCGGGGGTTCCTACGAGCAGTACTTC. It encodes CASSSPSGGSYEQYF.

The chain combines TRBV21-1 with TRBJ2-7; the table's TRBD2 call for D was not verified on the DNA. TRBV21-1 is a listed pseudogene. This CDR3 contains 14 residues. CDR3 residues: CASSNYVARYEQYF. The CDR3 DNA reads as TGTGCCAGCAGCAACTACGTAGCCCGCTACGAGCAGTACTTC.

The rearrangement joins TRBV9 to TRBJ2-1; perhaps TRBD1 as D (5 bases). Trimming left V 3 bases short and J 3 bases short, with 7 bases between. The V gene's germline CDR1 is SGDLS and CDR2 YYNGEE. The CDR3 sequence is 13 residues long. DNA of the CDR3: TGTGCCAGCAGCGCGGACAACTACAATGAGCAGTTCTTC. This sequence encodes CASSADNYNEQFF.

This clone was found a few times. The rearrangement links TRBV5-1 to TRBJ2-3; D remains ambiguous. The CDR3 is 15 residues long. V dropped 0 bases and J dropped 3 bases, with 11 bases sitting between them. Germline-derived CDR1 and CDR2 are SGHRS and YFSETQ. This chain's CDR3 is CASSLEAPETDTQYF. CDR3 DNA sequence: TGCGCCAGCAGCTTGGAGGCACCAGAGACAGATACGCAGTATTTT.